These 26 T cell receptor beta chains originate from one sample sequenced in a study of monozygotic twins with inflammatory bowel disease. TCRdb re-called the 5' RACE reads; one entry per CDR3 protein, DNA not given. Its clone listing holds about 170,000 distinct CDR3 sequences. Sample: blood. Every receptor here comes from a human donor with ulcerative colitis or Crohn's disease, or a healthy co-twin of an affected twin (not recorded which).

The chain carries TRBV5-1 and TRBJ2-5. The germline CDR1 and CDR2 sequences are SGHRS and YFSETQ. The CDR3 has 13 amino acids. This chain's CDR3 is CASSSRPKETQYF.

The chain joins TRBV7-2 to TRBJ1-6. The CDR3 is made up of 15 amino acids. The germline CDR1 and CDR2 sequences are SGHTA and FQGNSA. CDR3 amino acids: CASSLVRLHNSPLHF.

The chain couples TRBV2 to TRBJ2-6. Germline-derived CDR1 and CDR2 are SNHLY and FYNNEI. The CDR3 is 16 amino acids. The CDR3 loop reads CASGRLQSSGANVLTF.

V is TRBV5-1 and J is TRBJ2-7; TCRdb's D call, TRBD1, is unchecked because there is no DNA. Germline lookup yields CDR1 SGHRS and CDR2 YFSETQ. CDR3 length: 15 amino acids. The CDR3 is CASSALGDSSYEQYF.

The chain carries TRBV27 and TRBJ2-5; TCRdb calls TRBD2, which cannot be checked without DNA. The CDR3 sequence is 15 residues long. Germline CDR1 MNHEY, CDR2 SMNVEV (reference sequence). CDR3 protein: CASSSLGLVGETQYF.

The chain carries TRBV15 and TRBJ1-1. CDR1 LNHNV and CDR2 YYDKDF come from the germline V gene (reference sequence). This CDR3 comprises 14 residues. The CDR3 is CATSRDAVWTEAFF.

The V call is TRBV19, the J call TRBJ2-6; TCRdb's D gene call, TRBD1, goes unchecked for lack of DNA. The CDR3 runs 16 residues. CDR1 is LNHDA and CDR2 is SQIVND in the germline V gene (reference sequence). CDR3 region: CASSIERGRGANVLTF.

The CDR3 protein is CASSPGLAGGLSYNEQFF. The genes are TRBV6-1 and TRBJ2-1; absent DNA, TCRdb's TRBD2 call cannot be checked. Germline CDR1 MNHNS, CDR2 SASEGT. The CDR3 totals 18 residues.

The V gene is TRBV5-4, the J gene TRBJ1-1; there is no DNA to check the TCRdb D call of TRBD1. Germline-derived CDR1 and CDR2 are SGHNT and YYREEE (reference sequence). The CDR3 loop spans 13 amino acids. CDR3: CASHDRATDEAFF.

This chain uses TRBV20-1 with TRBJ2-1; TCRdb selects TRBD2, and the lack of DNA leaves this call unchecked. Germline lookup yields CDR1 DFQATT and CDR2 SNEGSKA (reference sequence). The CDR3 consists of 18 residues. This chain's CDR3 is CSATSARALQGTYNEQFF.

This chain connects TRBV7-9 to TRBJ2-5; TCRdb lists TRBD2, though no DNA is available to test this call. The germline CDR1 and CDR2 sequences are SEHNR and FQNEAQ (reference sequence). The length of the CDR3 is 14 residues. The CDR3 loop reads CASIQAGGAETQYF.

The chain links TRBV6-2 or TRBV6-3 to TRBJ2-3; TCRdb calls TRBD1, which cannot be checked without DNA. The CDR3 sequence is 17 residues long. Germline lookup yields CDR1 MNHEY and CDR2 SVGEGT. The CDR3 loop reads CASRHPRDTQNTDTQYF.

The chain employs TRBV2 and TRBJ2-7. The CDR3 has 12 residues. From germline, CDR1 is SNHLY and CDR2 FYNNEI. This CDR3 is CASSGDVYEQYF.

The chain combines TRBV6-5 with TRBJ2-1. The CDR3 is 17 amino acids. Germline V CDR1 and CDR2: MNHEY, SVGAGI. CDR3: CASSYSTLVGRYNEQFF.

This rearrangement joins TRBV7-2 to TRBJ2-1; TCRdb reports TRBD2, a call that lacks DNA to check it against. This CDR3 has 15 residues. Looked up from germline, CDR1 is SGHTA and CDR2 is FQGNSA. The CDR3 protein is CASSLLSGAHNEQFF.

The chain has TRBV20-1 and TRBJ2-3; TCRdb reports TRBD2, a call that lacks DNA to check it against. The germline gives CDR1 DFQATT, CDR2 SNEGSKA (reference sequence). This CDR3 is built from 16 residues. CDR3 sequence: CSAIPTSGRFTDMQYF.

The chain employs TRBV15 and TRBJ2-7; TCRdb selects TRBD2, and the lack of DNA leaves this call unchecked. The germline gives CDR1 LNHNV, CDR2 YYDKDF (reference sequence). The CDR3 loop spans 19 amino acids. The CDR3 sequence: CATSPGAGTSGSNWDEQYF.

The gene calls are TRBV20-1 and TRBJ2-7; the TRBD1 assignment by TCRdb is unverifiable without DNA. Germline V gene data show CDR1 as DFQATT and CDR2 as SNEGSKA (reference sequence). There are 15 residues in the CDR3. The CDR3 spells CSAPSGTGGFYEQYF.

By frequency, this clonotype is medium-sized. J is TRBJ2-1 and V is TRBV20-1; TCRdb calls TRBD2, which cannot be checked without DNA. CDR3 length equals 15 residues. The germline V gene has CDR1 DFQATT and CDR2 SNEGSKA (reference sequence). CDR3 in amino acids: CSARDREGLRNEQFF.

This chain links TRBV5-1 with TRBJ2-7; TCRdb's D gene call, TRBD2, goes unchecked for lack of DNA. Germline V gene lookup returns CDR1 SGHRS and CDR2 YFSETQ. The CDR3 runs to 16 residues. CDR3 sequence: CASSLEAGQNPYEQYF.

The chain is built from TRBV7-2 and TRBJ2-3; TCRdb calls TRBD2, which cannot be checked without DNA. The CDR3 extends over 18 amino acids. CDR1 is SGHTA and CDR2 is FQGNSA in the germline V gene. The CDR3 protein is CASRPSRGSGSTVDTQYF.

The chain links TRBV5-1 to TRBJ1-1; as DNA is missing, the TRBD1 call by TCRdb cannot be tested. The CDR3 is 15 amino acids. Per the germline V gene, CDR1 is SGHRS and CDR2 is YFSETQ. The CDR3 reads CASSYWTGANTEAFF.

This chain links TRBV20-1 with TRBJ2-2; the TCRdb call, TRBD1, lacks DNA for checking. The CDR3 extends over 14 amino acids. Germline V gives CDR1 DFQATT, CDR2 SNEGSKA (reference sequence). The CDR3 loop reads CSALGQGWTGELFF.

The gene calls are TRBV19 and TRBJ1-1. CDR1 and CDR2 (germline): LNHDA, SQIVND (reference sequence). This CDR3 spans 14 amino acids. The CDR3 sequence is CASSPRGTNTEAFF.

The chain employs TRBV4-3 and TRBJ1-3; TCRdb reports TRBD1, a call that lacks DNA to check it against. Per germline, CDR1 LGHNA and CDR2 YSLEER. CDR3 size: 16 residues. CDR3 sequence reads: CASSQDYETGGNTIYF.

The chain links TRBV5-1 to TRBJ2-6; the D gene TCRdb calls, TRBD2, cannot be checked with no DNA. Germline loops: CDR1 SGHRS, CDR2 YFSETQ. The CDR3 is 16 residues long. The CDR3 loop is CASSPMSGMGANVLTF.